The 2 T cell receptor beta chains given below trace back to one sample, sequenced in a study of cytomegalovirus exposure and HLA in healthy donors. The primer mix had 60 Vbeta and 13 Jbeta primers. Sequenced by immunoSEQ multiplex PCR; TCRdb stores in-frame clones only, minus some. Here the sample spans under 200,000 clones, around 85% being singletons. The material sequenced was PBMCs. These receptors all stem from a man aged 18 to 30 in good health and CMV-seropositive.

This clone occurred many times. CDR3 loop: CASSQEMGLGAEQYF. The CDR3, as DNA: TGTGCCAGCAGCCAAGAAATGGGTTTGGGGGCCGAGCAGTACTTC. The chain is built from TRBV4-2 and TRBJ2-7; weak D call: TRBD1 (6 bases). The V end lost 0 bases, the J end lost 6 bases, and 15 bases lay between the germline ends. Germline values: CDR1 LGHNA, CDR2 YNFKEQ. The CDR3 spans 15 residues.

This clone was seen only a few times. The rearrangement links TRBV27 to TRBJ1-6, with D maybe TRBD1 (6 bases). The CDR3 length is 16 residues. V lost 5 bases, J lost 8 bases, and 19 bases lay in between. Germline CDR1 MNHEY, CDR2 SMNVEV (reference sequence). The CDR3 reads CASSTPTGSSHSPLHF. CDR3 bases: TGTGCCAGCAGTACTCCGACAGGTAGCTCTCATTCACCCCTCCACTTT.